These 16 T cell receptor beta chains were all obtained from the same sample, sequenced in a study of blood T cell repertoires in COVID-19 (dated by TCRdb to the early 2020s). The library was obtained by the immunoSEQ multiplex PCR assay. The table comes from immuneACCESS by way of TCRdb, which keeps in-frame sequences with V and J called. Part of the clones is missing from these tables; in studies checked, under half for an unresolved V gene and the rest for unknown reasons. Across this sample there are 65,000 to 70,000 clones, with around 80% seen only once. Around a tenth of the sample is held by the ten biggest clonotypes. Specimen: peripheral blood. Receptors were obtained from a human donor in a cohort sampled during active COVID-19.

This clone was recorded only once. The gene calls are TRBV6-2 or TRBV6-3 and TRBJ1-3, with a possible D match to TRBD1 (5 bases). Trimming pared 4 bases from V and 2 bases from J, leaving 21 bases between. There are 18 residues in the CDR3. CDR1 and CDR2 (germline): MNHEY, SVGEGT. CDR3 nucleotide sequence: TGTGCCAGCAGTTCAACCACCCTTGGGGCCCTGACTGGAAACACCATATATTTT. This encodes CASSSTTLGALTGNTIYF.

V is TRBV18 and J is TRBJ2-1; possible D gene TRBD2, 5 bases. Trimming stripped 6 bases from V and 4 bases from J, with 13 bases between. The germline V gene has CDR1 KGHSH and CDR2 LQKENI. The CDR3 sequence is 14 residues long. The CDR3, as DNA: TGTGCCAGCTCGGTTTCGACTATGTACAATGAGCAGTTCTTC. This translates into CASSVSTMYNEQFF.

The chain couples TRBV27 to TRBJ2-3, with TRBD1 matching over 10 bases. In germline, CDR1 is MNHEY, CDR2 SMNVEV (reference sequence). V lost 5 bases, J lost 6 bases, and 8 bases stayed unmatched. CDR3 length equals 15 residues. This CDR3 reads CASSPGTGAFDTQYF. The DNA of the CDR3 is TGTGCCAGCAGTCCCGGGACAGGGGCTTTTGATACGCAGTATTTT.

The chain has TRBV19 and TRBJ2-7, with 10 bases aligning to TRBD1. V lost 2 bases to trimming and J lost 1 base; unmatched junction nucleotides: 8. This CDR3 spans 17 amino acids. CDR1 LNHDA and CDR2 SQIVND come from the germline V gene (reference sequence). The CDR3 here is CASSIRSTGQGSYEQYF. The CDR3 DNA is TGTGCCAGTAGTATACGATCGACGGGACAGGGGTCCTACGAGCAGTACTTC.

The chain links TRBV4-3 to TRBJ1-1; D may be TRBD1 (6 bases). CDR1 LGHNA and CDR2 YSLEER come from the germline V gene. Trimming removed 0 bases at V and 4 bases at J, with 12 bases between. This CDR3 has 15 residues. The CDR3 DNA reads TGCGCCAGCAGCCAAGAATGGGGGGGCGGCACTGAAGCTTTCTTT. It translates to CASSQEWGGGTEAFF.

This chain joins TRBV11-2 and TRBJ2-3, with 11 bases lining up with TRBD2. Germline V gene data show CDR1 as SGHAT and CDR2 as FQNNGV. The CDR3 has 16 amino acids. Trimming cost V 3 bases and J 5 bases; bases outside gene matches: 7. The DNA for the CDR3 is TGTGCCAGCAGCTTCCCCCTAGCGGGAGGAATAGATACGCAGTATTTT. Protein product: CASSFPLAGGIDTQYF.

The CDR3 coding sequence is TGTGCCAGCAGCAGCTGGAGGAGCGGGCGGACGATTTTAGCCAAAAACATTCAGTACTTC. This sequence encodes CASSSWRSGRTILAKNIQYF. The chain is built from TRBV21-1 and TRBJ2-4; the table's D call of TRBD2 was not tested on the DNA. TRBV21-1 is recorded as a pseudogene. The CDR3 totals 20 residues.

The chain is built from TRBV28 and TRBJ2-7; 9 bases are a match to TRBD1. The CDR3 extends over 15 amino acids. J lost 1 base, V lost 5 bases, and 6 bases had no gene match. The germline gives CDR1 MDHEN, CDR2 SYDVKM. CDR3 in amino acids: CASSRTGVGSYEQYF. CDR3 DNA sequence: TGTGCCAGCAGTCGGACAGGGGTGGGGTCCTACGAGCAGTACTTC. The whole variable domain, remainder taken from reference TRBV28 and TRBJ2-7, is DVKVTQSSRYLVKRTGEKVFLECVQDMDHENMFWYRQDPGLGLRLIYFSYDVKMKEKGDIPEGYSVSREKKERFSLILESASTNQTSMYLCASSRTGVGSYEQYFGPGTRLTVT.

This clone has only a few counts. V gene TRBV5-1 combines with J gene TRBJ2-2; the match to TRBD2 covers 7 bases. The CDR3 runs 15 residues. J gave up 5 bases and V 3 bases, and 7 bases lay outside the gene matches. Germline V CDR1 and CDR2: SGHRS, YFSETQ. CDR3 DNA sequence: TGCGCCAGCAGCTGGACCCGGGGGGAGACCGGGGAGCTGTTTTTT. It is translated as CASSWTRGETGELFF.

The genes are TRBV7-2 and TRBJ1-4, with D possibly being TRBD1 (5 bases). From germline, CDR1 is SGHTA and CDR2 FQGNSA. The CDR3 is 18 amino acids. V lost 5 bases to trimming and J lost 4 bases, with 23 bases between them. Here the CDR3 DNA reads TGTGCCAGCAGCGTGGGGAAGGCAGGGTCCCCTCTTAATGAAAAACTGTTTTTT. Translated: CASSVGKAGSPLNEKLFF.

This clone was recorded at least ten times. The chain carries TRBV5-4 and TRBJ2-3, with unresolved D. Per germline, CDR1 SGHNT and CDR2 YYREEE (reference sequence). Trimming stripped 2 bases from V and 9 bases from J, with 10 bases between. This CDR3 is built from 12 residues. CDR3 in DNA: TGTGCCAGCAGCTTCTTCGGAGAAACGCAGTATTTT. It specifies CASSFFGETQYF.

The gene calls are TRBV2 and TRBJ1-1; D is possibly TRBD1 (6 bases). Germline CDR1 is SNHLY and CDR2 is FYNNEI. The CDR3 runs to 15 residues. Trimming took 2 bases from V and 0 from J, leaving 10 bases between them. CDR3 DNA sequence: TGTGCCAGCAGTGAACAGGCAGGGGTGAACACTGAAGCTTTCTTT. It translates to CASSEQAGVNTEAFF.

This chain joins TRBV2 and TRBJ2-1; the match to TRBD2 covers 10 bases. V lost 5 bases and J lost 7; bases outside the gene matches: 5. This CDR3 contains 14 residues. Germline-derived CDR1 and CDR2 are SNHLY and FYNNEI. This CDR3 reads CASSLAGEGNEQFF. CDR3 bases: TGTGCCAGCAGTCTAGCGGGAGAGGGGAATGAGCAGTTCTTC.

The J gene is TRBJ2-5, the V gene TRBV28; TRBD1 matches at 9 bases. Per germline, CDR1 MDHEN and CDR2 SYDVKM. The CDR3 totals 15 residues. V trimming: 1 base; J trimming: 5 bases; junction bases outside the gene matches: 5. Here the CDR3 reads CASSLSRTGAETQYF. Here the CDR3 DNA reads TGTGCCAGCAGTTTATCCCGGACAGGGGCCGAGACCCAGTACTTC.

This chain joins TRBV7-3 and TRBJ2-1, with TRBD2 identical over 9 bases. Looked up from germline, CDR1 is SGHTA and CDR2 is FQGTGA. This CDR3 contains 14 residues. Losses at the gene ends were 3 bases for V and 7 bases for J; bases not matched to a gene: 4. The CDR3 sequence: CASSLAGGPNEQFF. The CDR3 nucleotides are TGTGCCAGCAGCTTGGCGGGAGGGCCGAATGAGCAGTTCTTC.

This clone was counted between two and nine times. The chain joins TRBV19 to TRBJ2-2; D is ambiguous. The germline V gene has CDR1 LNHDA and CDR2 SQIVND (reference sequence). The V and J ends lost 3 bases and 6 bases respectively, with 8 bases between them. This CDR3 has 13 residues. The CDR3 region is CASSISNPGELFF. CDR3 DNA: TGTGCCAGTAGTATTAGCAATCCCGGGGAGCTGTTTTTT.